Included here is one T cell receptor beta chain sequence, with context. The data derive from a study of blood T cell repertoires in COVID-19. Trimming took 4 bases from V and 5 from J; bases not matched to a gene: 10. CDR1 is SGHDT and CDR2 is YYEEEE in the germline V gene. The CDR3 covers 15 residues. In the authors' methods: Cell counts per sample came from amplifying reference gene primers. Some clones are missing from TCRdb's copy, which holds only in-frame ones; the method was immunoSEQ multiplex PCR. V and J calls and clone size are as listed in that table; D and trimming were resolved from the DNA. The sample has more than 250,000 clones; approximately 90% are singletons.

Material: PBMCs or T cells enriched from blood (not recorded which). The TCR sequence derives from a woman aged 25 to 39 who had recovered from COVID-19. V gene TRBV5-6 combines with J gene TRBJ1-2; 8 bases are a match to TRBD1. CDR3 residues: CASSLEDRVGYGYTF. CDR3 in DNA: TGTGCCAGCAGCCTGGAGGACAGGGTCGGTTATGGCTACACCTTC.